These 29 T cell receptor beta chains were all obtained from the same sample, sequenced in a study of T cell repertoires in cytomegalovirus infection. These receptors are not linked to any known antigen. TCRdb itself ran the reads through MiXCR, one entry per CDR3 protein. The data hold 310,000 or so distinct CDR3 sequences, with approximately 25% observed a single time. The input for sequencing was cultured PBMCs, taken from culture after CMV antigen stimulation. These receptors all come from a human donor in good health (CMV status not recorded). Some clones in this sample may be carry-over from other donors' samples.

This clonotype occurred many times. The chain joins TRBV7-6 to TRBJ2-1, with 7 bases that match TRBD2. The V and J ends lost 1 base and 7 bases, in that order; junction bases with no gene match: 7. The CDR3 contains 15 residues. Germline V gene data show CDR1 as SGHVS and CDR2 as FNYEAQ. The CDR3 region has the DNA TGTGCCAGCAGCTTAGGTTCGCTAGCGGAGAATGAGCAGTTCTTC. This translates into CASSLGSLAENEQFF. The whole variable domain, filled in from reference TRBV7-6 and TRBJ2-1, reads GAGVSQSPRYKVTKRGQDVALRCDPISGHVSLYWYRQALGQGPEFLTYFNYEAQQDKSGLPNDRFSAERPEGSISTLTIQRTEQRDSAMYRCASSLGSLAENEQFFGPGTRLTVL.

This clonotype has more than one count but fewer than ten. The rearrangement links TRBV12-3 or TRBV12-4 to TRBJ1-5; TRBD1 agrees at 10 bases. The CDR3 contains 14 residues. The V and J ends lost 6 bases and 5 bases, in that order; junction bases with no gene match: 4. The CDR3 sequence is CASRGTGVYQPQHF. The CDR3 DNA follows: TGTGCCAGCAGGGGGACAGGGGTTTATCAGCCCCAGCATTTT.

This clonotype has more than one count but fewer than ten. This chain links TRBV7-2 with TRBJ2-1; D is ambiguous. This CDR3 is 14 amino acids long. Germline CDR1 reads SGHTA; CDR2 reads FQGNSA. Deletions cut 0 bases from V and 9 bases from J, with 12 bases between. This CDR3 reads CASSLAGLNSEQFF. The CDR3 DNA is TGTGCCAGCAGCTTAGCTGGGTTAAATAGTGAGCAGTTCTTC. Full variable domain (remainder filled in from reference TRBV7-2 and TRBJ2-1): GAGVSQSPSNKVTEKGKDVELRCDPISGHTALYWYRQSLGQGLEFLIYFQGNSAPDKSGLPSDRFSAERTGGSVSTLTIQRTQQEDSAVYLCASSLAGLNSEQFFGPGTRLTVL.

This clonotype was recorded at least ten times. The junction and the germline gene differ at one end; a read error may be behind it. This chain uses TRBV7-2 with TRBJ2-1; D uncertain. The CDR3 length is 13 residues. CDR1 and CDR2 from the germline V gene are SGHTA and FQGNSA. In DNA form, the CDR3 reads TGTGCCAGCAGCTTTGAACGCTACCATGAGCAGTTCTTC. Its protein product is CASSFERYHEQFF.

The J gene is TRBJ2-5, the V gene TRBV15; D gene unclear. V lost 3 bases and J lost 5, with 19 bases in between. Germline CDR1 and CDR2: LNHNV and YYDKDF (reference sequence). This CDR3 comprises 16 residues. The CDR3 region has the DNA TGTGCCACCAGCAGTCCACAAATGGCAGGAGAGGAGACCCAGTACTTC. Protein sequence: CATSSPQMAGEETQYF.

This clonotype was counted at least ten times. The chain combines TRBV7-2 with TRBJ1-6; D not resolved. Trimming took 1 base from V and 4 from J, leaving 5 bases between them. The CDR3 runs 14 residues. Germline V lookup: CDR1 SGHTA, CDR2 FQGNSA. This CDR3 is CASSLGGYNSPLHF. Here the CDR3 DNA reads TGTGCCAGCAGCTTAGGAGGGTATAATTCACCCCTCCACTTT. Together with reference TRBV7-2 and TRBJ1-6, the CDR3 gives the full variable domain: GAGVSQSPSNKVTEKGKDVELRCDPISGHTALYWYRQSLGQGLEFLIYFQGNSAPDKSGLPSDRFSAERTGGSVSTLTIQRTQQEDSAVYLCASSLGGYNSPLHFGNGTRLTVT.

In DNA, the CDR3 is TGTGCCAGCAGCGTACAGGGGACCGGAGAAAACACCATATATTTT. Translating gives CASSVQGTGENTIYF. The rearrangement links TRBV9 to TRBJ1-3, with a possible D match to TRBD1 (6 bases). The ends were cut back, 1 base at V and 6 bases at J, with 14 bases in the middle. The germline CDR1 and CDR2 sequences are SGDLS and YYNGEE. The CDR3 totals 15 residues.

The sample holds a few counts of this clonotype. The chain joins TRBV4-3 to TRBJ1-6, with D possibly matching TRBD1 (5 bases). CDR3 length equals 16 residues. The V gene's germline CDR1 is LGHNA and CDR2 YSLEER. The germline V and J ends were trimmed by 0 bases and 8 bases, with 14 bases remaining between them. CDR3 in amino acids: CASSQDPGVGDSPLHF. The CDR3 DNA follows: TGCGCCAGCAGCCAAGATCCGGGTGTGGGGGATTCACCCCTCCACTTT.

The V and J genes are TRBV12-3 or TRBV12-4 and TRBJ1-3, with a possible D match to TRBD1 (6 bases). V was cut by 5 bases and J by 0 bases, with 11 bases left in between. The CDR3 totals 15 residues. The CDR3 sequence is CASSRDTNSGNTIYF. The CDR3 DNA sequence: TGTGCCAGCAGTCGGGACACCAACTCTGGAAACACCATATATTTT.

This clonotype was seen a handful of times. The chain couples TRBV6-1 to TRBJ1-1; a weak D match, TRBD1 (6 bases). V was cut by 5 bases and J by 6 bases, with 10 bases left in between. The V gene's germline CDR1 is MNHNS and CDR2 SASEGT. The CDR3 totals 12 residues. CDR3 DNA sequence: TGTGCCAGCAGTCATGGGGGCGCTGAAGCTTTCTTT. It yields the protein CASSHGGAEAFF.

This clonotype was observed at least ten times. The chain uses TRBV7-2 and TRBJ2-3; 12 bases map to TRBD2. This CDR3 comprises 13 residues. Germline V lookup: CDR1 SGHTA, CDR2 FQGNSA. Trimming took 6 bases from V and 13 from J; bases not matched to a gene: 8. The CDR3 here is CASRPSSGGAKYF. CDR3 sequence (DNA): TGTGCCAGCAGGCCTTCTAGCGGGGGGGCCAAGTATTTT.

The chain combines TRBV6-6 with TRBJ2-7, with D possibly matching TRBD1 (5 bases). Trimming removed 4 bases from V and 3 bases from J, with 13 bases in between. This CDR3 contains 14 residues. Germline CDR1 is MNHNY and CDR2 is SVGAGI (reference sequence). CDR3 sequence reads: CASSSHGRDYEQYV. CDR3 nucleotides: TGTGCCAGCAGTTCGCACGGCAGGGACTACGAGCAGTACGTC.

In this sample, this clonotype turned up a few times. CDR3: CASTSGTQVTGELFF. Here the CDR3 DNA reads TGTGCCAGCACCTCCGGGACACAAGTCACCGGGGAGCTGTTTTTT. This chain joins TRBV28 and TRBJ2-2; a possible D gene is TRBD1 (6 bases). V was clipped by 7 bases and J by 4 bases, with 16 bases between them. Germline CDR1 is MDHEN and CDR2 is SYDVKM. This CDR3 comprises 15 residues.

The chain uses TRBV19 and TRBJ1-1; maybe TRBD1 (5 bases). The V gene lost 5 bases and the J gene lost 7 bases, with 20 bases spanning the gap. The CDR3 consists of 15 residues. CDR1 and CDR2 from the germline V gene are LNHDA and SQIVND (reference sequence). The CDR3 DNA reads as TGTGCCAGTAGTGACACCTCTGTGGGGGGAGTTGAAGCTTTCTTT. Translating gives CASSDTSVGGVEAFF.

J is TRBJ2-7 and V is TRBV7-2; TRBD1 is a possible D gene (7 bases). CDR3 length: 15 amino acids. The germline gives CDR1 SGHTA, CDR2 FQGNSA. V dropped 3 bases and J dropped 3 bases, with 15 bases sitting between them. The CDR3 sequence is CASSLGAGGIYEQYF. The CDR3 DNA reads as TGTGCCAGCAGCTTGGGGGCAGGGGGGATCTACGAGCAGTACTTC.

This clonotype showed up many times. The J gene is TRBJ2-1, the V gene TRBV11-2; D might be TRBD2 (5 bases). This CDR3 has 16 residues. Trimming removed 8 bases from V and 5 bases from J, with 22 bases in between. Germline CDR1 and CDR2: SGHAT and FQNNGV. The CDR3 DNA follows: TGTGCCAGCGGGTTCGGACTTTCCCGACACAACAATGAGCAGTTCTTC. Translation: CASGFGLSRHNNEQFF.

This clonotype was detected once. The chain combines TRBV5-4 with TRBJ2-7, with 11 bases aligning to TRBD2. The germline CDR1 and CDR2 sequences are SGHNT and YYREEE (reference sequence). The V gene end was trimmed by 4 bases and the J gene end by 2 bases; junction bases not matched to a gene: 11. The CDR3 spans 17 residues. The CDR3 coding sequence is TGTGCCAGCAGCCCGGAAACTAGCGGGAGATCTACCTACGAGCAGTACTTC. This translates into CASSPETSGRSTYEQYF. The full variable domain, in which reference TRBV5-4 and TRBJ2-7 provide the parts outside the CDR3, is ETGVTQSPTHLIKTRGQQVTLRCSSQSGHNTVSWYQQALGQGPQFIFQYYREEENGRGNFPPRFSGLQFPNYSSELNVNALELDDSALYLCASSPETSGRSTYEQYFGPGTRLTVT.

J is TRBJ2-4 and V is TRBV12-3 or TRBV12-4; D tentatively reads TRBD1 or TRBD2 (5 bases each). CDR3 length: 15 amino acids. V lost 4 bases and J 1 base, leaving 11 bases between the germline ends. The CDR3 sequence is CASSSSGAAKNIQYF. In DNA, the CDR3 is TGTGCCAGCAGTTCATCCGGGGCGGCCAAAAACATTCAGTACTTC.

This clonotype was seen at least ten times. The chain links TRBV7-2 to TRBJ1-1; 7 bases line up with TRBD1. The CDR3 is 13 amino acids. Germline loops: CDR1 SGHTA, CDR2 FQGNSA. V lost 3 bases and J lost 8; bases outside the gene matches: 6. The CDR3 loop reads CASSLDEGAEAFF. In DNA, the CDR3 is TGTGCCAGCAGCTTGGACGAGGGGGCGGAAGCTTTCTTT. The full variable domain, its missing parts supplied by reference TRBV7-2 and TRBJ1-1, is GAGVSQSPSNKVTEKGKDVELRCDPISGHTALYWYRQSLGQGLEFLIYFQGNSAPDKSGLPSDRFSAERTGGSVSTLTIQRTQQEDSAVYLCASSLDEGAEAFFGQGTRLTVV.

The CDR3 DNA is TGTGCCAGCAGCTTAGATAGCGGGACATATACAGATACGCAGTATTTT. It specifies CASSLDSGTYTDTQYF. The chain joins TRBV7-9 to TRBJ2-3; TRBD2 aligns across 8 bases. CDR1 SEHNR and CDR2 FQNEAQ come from the germline V gene (reference sequence). There are 16 residues in the CDR3. Trimming at V came to 1 base and at J to 3 bases, leaving 6 bases not matched to a gene. The full variable domain, in which reference TRBV7-9 and TRBJ2-3 provide the parts outside the CDR3, is DTGVSQNPRHKITKRGQNVTFRCDPISEHNRLYWYRQTLGQGPEFLTYFQNEAQLEKSRLLSDRFSAERPKGSFSTLEIQRTEQGDSAMYLCASSLDSGTYTDTQYFGPGTRLTVL.

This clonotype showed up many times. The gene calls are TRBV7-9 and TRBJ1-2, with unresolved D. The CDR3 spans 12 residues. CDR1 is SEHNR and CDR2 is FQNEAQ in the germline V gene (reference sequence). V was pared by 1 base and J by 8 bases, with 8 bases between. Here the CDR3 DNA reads TGTGCCAGCAGCTTAGGAGGGATGGGCTACACCTTC. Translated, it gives CASSLGGMGYTF.

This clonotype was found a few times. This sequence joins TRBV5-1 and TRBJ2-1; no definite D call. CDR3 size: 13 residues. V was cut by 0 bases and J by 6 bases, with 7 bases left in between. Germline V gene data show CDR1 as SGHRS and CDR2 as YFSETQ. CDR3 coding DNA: TGCGCCAGCAGCTTGGTTAGGGTCAATGAGCAGTTCTTC. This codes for CASSLVRVNEQFF.

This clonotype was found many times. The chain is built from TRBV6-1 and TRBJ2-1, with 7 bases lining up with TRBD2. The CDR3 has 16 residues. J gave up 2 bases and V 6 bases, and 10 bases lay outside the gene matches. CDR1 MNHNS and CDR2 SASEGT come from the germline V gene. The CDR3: CASSPWREPPYNEQFF. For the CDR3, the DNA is TGTGCCAGCAGCCCCTGGCGGGAGCCACCCTACAATGAGCAGTTCTTC.

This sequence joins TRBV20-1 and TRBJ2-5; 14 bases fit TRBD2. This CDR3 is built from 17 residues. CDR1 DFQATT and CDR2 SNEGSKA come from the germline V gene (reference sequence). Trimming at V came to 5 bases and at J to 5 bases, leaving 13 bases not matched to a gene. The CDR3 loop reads CSAGSRTSGRWMETQYF. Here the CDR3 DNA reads TGCAGTGCTGGCTCTAGGACTAGCGGGAGGTGGATGGAGACCCAGTACTTC.

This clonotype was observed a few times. The CDR3 nucleotides are TGTGCCAGTATCGGGAGGGAACTGAACTATGGCTACACCTTC. Encoded protein: CASIGRELNYGYTF. The genes are TRBV19 and TRBJ1-2; D is unresolved. The germline CDR1 and CDR2 sequences are LNHDA and SQIVND (reference sequence). Trimming removed 7 bases at V and 2 bases at J, with 14 bases between. The CDR3 covers 14 residues.

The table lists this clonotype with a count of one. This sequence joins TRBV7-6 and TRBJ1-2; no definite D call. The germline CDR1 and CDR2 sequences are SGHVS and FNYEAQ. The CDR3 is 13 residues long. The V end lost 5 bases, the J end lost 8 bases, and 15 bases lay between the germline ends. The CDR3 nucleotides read TGTGCCAGCAGCCGCGAACAGTCGTTCGGCTACACCTTC. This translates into CASSREQSFGYTF.

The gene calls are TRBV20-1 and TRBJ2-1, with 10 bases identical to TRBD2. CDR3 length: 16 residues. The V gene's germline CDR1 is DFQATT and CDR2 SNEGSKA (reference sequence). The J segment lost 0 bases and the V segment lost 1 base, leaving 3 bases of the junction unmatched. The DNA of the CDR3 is TGCAGTGCTAGAGTGTCTAGCGGGAGCTCCTACAATGAGCAGTTCTTC. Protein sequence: CSARVSSGSSYNEQFF.

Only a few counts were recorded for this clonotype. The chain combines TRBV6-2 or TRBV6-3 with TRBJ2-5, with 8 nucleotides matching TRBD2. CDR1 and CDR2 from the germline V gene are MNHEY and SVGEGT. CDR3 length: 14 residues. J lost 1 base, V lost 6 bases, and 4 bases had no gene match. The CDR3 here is CASSLLAAQETQYF. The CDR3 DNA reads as TGTGCCAGCAGCTTACTAGCGGCCCAAGAGACCCAGTACTTC.

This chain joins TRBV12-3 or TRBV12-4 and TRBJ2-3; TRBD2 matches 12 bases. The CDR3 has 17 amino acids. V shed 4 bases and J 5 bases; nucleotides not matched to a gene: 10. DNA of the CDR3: TGTGCCAGCAGTTCCTCGAGACTAGCGGGAGCTGGAGATACGCAGTATTTT. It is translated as CASSSSRLAGAGDTQYF.